This T cell receptor (beta chain) came from a study of identical twins. General study points: Modelling approaches yielded underestimates of out-of-frame TCR alpha sharing between monozygotic twins.

From the 5' RACE reads, TCRdb called clonotypes with MiXCR, one entry per CDR3 protein. The sample contains some 790,000 distinct CDR3 sequences, about 20% of which appear only once. The CDR3 is made up of 15 amino acids. Trimming took 0 bases from V and 4 from J, leaving 14 bases between them. Germline CDR1 SGDLS, CDR2 YYNGEE. This clonotype occurred a few times. The antigen is not known. These same records also appear under a second study, on T cells expressing NK-cell markers. Per that study: The authors restricted sorting to alpha-beta TCR T cells with an anti-gamma-delta TCR antibody in several experiments.

The material sequenced was PBMCs. The TCR originated in a woman aged 18 to 35 in good health. The rearrangement links TRBV9 to TRBJ2-7; D not certain. CDR3 amino acids: CASSVGPDVRYEQYF. CDR3 bases: TGTGCCAGCAGCGTAGGACCCGACGTAAGGTACGAGCAGTACTTC.